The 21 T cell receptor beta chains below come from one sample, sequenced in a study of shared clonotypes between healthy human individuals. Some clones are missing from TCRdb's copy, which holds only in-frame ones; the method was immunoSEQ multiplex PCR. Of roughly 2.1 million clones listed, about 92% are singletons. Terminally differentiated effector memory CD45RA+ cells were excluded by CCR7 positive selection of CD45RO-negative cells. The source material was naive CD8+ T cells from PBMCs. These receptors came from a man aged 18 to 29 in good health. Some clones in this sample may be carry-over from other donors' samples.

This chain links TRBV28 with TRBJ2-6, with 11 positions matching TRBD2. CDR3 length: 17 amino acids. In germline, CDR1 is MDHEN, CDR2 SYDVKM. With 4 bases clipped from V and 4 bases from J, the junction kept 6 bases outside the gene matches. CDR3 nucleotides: TGTGCCAGCAGTTCACTAGCGGGAGTAGGAGGGGCCAACGTCCTGACTTTC. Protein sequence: CASSSLAGVGGANVLTF.

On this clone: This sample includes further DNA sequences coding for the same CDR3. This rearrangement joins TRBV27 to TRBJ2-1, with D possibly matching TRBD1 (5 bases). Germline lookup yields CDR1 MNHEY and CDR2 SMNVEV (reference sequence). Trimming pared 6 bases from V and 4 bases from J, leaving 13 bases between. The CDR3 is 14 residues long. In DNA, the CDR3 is TGTGCCAGCAGCCTCAGGCAGGGATACAATGAGCAGTTCTTC. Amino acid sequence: CASSLRQGYNEQFF.

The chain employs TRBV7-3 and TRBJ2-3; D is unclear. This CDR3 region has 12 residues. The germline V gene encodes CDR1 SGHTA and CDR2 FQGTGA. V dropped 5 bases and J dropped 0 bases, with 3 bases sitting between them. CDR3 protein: CASSLSTDTQYF. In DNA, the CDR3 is TGTGCCAGCAGCCTCAGCACAGATACGCAGTATTTT.

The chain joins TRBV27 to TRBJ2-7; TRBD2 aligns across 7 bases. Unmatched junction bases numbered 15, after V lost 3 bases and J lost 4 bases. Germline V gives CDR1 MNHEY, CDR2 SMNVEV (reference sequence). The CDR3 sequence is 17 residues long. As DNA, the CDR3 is TGTGCCAGCAGTTTTTCTACTAAAGTCGGGAGGTTGTACGAGCAGTACTTC. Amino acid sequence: CASSFSTKVGRLYEQYF.

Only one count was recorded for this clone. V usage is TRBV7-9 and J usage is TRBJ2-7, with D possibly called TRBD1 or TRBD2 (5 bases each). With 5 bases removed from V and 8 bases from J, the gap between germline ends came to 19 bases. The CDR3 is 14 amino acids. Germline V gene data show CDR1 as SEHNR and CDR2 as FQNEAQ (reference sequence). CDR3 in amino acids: CASSPHGDPTKQYF. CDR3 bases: TGTGCCAGCAGCCCCCATGGGGACCCTACAAAGCAGTACTTC. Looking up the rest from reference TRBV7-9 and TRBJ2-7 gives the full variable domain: DTGVSQNPRHKITKRGQNVTFRCDPISEHNRLYWYRQTLGQGPEFLTYFQNEAQLEKSRLLSDRFSAERPKGSFSTLEIQRTEQGDSAMYLCASSPHGDPTKQYFGPGTRLTVT.

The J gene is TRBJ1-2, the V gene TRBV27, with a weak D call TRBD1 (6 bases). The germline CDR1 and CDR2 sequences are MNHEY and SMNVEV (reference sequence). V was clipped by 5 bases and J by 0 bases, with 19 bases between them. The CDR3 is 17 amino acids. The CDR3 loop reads CASSNLPRGMPNYGYTF. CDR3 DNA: TGTGCCAGCAGTAACCTACCCAGGGGAATGCCTAACTATGGCTACACCTTC.

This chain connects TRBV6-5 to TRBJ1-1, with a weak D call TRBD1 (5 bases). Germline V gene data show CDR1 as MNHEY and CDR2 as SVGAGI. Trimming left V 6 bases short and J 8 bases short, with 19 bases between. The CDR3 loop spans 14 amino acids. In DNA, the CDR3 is TGTGCCAGCAGGCCCTCGCAGGGAAGCACAGAAGCTTTCTTT. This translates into CASRPSQGSTEAFF.

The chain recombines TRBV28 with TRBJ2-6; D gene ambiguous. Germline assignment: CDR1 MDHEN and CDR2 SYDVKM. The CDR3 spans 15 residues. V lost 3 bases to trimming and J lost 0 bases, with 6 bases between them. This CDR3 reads CASSLRFSGANVLTF. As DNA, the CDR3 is TGTGCCAGCAGTTTGCGGTTCTCTGGGGCCAACGTCCTGACTTTC.

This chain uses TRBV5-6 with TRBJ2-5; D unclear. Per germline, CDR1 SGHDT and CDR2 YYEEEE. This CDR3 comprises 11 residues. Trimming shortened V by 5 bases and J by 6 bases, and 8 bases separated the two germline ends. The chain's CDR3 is CASSSGKTQYF. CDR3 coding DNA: TGTGCCAGCAGTTCTGGGAAGACCCAGTACTTC.

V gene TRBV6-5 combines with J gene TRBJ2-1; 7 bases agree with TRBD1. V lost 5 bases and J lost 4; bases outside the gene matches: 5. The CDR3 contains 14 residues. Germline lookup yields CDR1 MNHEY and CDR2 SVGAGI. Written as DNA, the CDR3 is TGTGCCAGCAGTGCCCGGGACAGATACAATGAGCAGTTCTTC. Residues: CASSARDRYNEQFF.

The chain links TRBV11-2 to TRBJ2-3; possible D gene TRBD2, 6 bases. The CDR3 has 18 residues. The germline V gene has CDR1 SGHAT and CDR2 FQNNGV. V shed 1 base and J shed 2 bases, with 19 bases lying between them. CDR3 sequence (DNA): TGTGCCAGCAGCTTAGGGTGGGGGGACCCCAGGACCACAGATACGCAGTATTTT. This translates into CASSLGWGDPRTTDTQYF.

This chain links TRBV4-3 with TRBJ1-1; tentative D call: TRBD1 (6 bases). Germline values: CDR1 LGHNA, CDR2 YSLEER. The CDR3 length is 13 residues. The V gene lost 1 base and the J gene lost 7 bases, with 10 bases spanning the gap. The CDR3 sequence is CASSQGGRNEAFF. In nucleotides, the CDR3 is TGCGCCAGCAGCCAAGGGGGGCGGAATGAAGCTTTCTTT.

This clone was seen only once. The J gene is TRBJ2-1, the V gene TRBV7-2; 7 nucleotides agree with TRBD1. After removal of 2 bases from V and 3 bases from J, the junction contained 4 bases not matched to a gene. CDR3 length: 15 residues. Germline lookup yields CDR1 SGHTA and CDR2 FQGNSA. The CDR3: CASSLLPGGYNEQFF. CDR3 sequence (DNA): TGTGCCAGCAGCTTATTGCCAGGGGGCTACAATGAGCAGTTCTTC.

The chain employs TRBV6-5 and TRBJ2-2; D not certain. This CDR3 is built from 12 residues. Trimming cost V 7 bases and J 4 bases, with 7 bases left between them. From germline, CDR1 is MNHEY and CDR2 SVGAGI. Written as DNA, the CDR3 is TGTGCCAGCACAGTCTCCACCGGGGAGCTGTTTTTT. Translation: CASTVSTGELFF.

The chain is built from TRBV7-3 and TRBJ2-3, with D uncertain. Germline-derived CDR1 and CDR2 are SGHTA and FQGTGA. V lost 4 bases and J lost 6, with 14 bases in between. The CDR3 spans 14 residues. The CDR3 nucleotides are TGTGCCAGCAGCTCCTGGACCAGCCGGGATACGCAGTATTTT. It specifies CASSSWTSRDTQYF.

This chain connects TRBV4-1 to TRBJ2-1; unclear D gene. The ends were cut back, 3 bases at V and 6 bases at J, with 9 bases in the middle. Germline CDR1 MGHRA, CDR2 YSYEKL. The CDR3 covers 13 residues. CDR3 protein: CASSHRLANEQFF. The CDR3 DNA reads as TGCGCCAGCAGCCACCGTCTGGCCAATGAGCAGTTCTTC.

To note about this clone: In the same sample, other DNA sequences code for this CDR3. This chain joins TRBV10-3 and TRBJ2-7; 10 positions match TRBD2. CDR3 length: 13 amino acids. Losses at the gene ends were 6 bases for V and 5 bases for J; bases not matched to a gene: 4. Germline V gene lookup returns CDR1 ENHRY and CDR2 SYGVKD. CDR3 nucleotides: TGTGCCATCAGGCGGCTAGCGGGAGACGAGCAGTACTTC. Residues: CAIRRLAGDEQYF.

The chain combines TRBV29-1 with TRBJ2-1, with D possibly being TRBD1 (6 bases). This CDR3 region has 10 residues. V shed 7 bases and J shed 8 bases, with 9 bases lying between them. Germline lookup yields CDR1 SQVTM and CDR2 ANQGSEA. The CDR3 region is CSAEGDEQFF. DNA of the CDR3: TGCAGCGCTGAGGGGGATGAGCAGTTCTTC.

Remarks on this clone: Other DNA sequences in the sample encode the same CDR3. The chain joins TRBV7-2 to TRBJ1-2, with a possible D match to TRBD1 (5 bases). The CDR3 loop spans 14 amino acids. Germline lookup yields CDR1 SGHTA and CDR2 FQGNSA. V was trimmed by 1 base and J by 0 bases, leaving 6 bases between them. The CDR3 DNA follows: TGTGCCAGCAGCTTAGACAGGACTAACTATGGCTACACCTTC. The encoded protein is CASSLDRTNYGYTF.

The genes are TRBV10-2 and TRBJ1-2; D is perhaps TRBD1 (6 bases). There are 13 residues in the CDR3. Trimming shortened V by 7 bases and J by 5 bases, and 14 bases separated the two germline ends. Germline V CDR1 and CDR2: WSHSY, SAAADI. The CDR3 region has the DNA TGCGCCAGCATGGTCCCAGGGGATTATGGCTACACCTTC. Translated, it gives CASMVPGDYGYTF.

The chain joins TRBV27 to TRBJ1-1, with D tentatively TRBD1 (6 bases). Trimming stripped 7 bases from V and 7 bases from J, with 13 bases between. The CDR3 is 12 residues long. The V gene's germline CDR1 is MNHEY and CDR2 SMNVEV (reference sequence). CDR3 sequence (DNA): TGTGCCAGCACCCCGAGGGGGGGTGAAGCTTTCTTT. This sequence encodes CASTPRGGEAFF.